Listed here are 24 T cell receptor beta chains from one sample, sequenced in a study of T cell clonality in common variable immunodeficiency. TCRdb keeps only in-frame clones here, not all; method: immunoSEQ multiplex PCR. In total the sample includes about 81,000 clones, none of them seen once. The sequenced material came from peripheral blood mononuclear cells. These TCRs come from a person aged 18 to 70 in good health.

This clone has ten or more counts. CDR3 loop: CASSQNRPIGEKLFF. The sequenced CDR3 bases are TGTGCCAGTTCCCAAAACAGGCCCATCGGTGAAAAA. The chain carries TRBV19 and TRBJ1-4; possible D gene TRBD1, 5 bases. The CDR3 is cut off 3 residues early in the read; its end comes from the germline J gene. CDR1 LNHDA and CDR2 SQIVND come from the germline V gene (reference sequence). The V gene lost 8 bases and the J gene lost 7 bases, with 20 bases spanning the gap. The CDR3 consists of 15 residues.

Many counts were recorded for this clone. The read terminates 3 residues before the CDR3 end, so the remaining end is supplied by the germline J gene. J is TRBJ2-5 and V is TRBV20-1, with 10 bases matching TRBD2. The germline CDR1 and CDR2 sequences are DFQATT and SNEGSKA (reference sequence). The CDR3 runs 17 residues. V dropped 2 bases and J dropped 5; count of bases not matched to a gene: 14. This CDR3 reads CSARRLAGAPVKETQYF. The part of the CDR3 DNA that was read is TGCAGTGCTAGACGGCTAGCGGGAGCTCCTGTGAAGGAGACC.

In this sample, this clone turned up a few times. The CDR3 end is not reached by the read, which stops 3 residues before it; the germline J gene fills it in. The rearrangement joins TRBV5-4 to TRBJ2-5, with TRBD1 matching over 8 bases. Germline V gene sequence: CDR1 SGHNT, CDR2 YYREEE (reference sequence). This CDR3 spans 13 amino acids. V trimming: 3 bases; J trimming: 5 bases; junction bases outside the gene matches: 3. The part of the CDR3 DNA that was read is TGTGCCAGCAGCTCGACAGGGGCCGAGACC. Translating it yields CASSSTGAET. The whole CDR3 sequence is CASSSTGAETQYF.

This clone was seen ten or more times. The read gets to within 3 residues of the CDR3 end, and the germline J gene fills in the rest. The rearrangement uses TRBV6-4 and TRBJ2-3; 7 bases agree with TRBD2. Trimming removed 3 bases from V and 2 bases from J; junction bases left unmatched: 2. Germline lookup yields CDR1 MRHNA and CDR2 SNTAGT. The CDR3 runs to 14 residues. The covered CDR3 bases are TGTGCCAGCAGTGAGCGGGAGCACACAGATACG. As protein: CASSEREHTDT. The whole CDR3 region reads CASSEREHTDTQYF.

This clone came up many times. The CDR3 sequence: CAIKKGVEGEQYF. CDR3 DNA (partial): TGTGCCATCAAGAAGGGGGTAGAGGGCGAG. The genes are TRBV10-3 and TRBJ2-7, with D possibly TRBD1 on 6 matching bases. With the read ending 3 residues before the CDR3 end, the germline J gene is used to fill in that end. This CDR3 region has 13 residues. Trimming cost V 7 bases and J 6 bases, with 16 bases left between them. Germline V gene data show CDR1 as ENHRY and CDR2 as SYGVKD.

This clone was recorded at least ten times. The observed sequence ends 3 residues before the CDR3 terminus, with the missing tail filled in from the germline J gene. The rearrangement uses TRBV5-1 and TRBJ1-1; D perhaps matches TRBD1 (5 bases). This CDR3 has 19 amino acids. The ends were cut back, 4 bases at V and 3 bases at J, with 28 bases in the middle. Germline V CDR1 and CDR2: SGHRS, YFSETQ. CDR3 region: CASSPNLRGGGIGDTEAFF. The CDR3 bases that were read are TGCGCCAGCAGCCCCAACCTCCGGGGGGGAGGGATTGGGGACACTGAA.

The CDR3 loop is CASSISGSGYEQYF. The CDR3 DNA, read in part, is TGTGCCAGCAGCATTAGCGGGAGTGGGTACGAG. V gene TRBV7-9 combines with J gene TRBJ2-7, with 9 bases aligning to TRBD2. The read finishes 3 residues shy of the CDR3 end, and the germline J gene is used to complete it. The CDR3 has 14 amino acids. Germline V lookup: CDR1 SEHNR, CDR2 FQNEAQ (reference sequence). The ends lost 5 bases at V and 4 bases at J; junction bases unmatched: 6. Drawing the rest from reference TRBV7-9 and TRBJ2-7, the complete variable domain is DTGVSQNPRHKITKRGQNVTFRCDPISEHNRLYWYRQTLGQGPEFLTYFQNEAQLEKSRLLSDRFSAERPKGSFSTLEIQRTEQGDSAMYLCASSISGSGYEQYFGPGTRLTVT.

This clone came up many times. The junction and the germline gene differ at one end; a read error may be behind it. The CDR3: CASSPSWQGAGEQFF. The CDR3 bases that were read are TGCGCCAGCAGCCCGAGCTGGCAGGGGGCTGGTGAG. The J gene is TRBJ2-1, the V gene TRBV4-2; 8 bases are shared with TRBD1. The read gets to within 3 residues of the CDR3 end, and the germline J gene fills in the rest. There are 15 residues in the CDR3. Germline CDR1 reads LGHNA; CDR2 reads YNFKEQ.

This clone was observed many times. The CDR3 end falls 3 residues outside the read, so it is completed with the germline J gene. J is TRBJ2-3 and V is TRBV18; 8 nucleotides match TRBD2. Germline assignment: CDR1 KGHSH and CDR2 LQKENI. The trim removed 3 bases at V and 6 bases at J, leaving 8 bases unmatched. The CDR3 loop spans 15 amino acids. The sequenced CDR3 bases are TGTGCCAGCTCACCCGGGCTTCCGGGGGGGGATACG. The encoded protein is CASSPGLPGGDT. The full CDR3 protein reads CASSPGLPGGDTQYF.

The sample holds a few counts of this clone. With the read ending 3 residues before the CDR3 end, the germline J gene is used to fill in that end. This rearrangement joins TRBV25-1 to TRBJ2-7, with 13 bases aligning to TRBD2. With V trimmed by 2 bases and J by 5 bases, 9 bases remained unmatched. The CDR3 runs 17 residues. Germline loops: CDR1 MGHDK, CDR2 SYGVNS. The CDR3 reads CASSEVGLAGSLDEQYF. The covered CDR3 bases are TGTGCCAGCAGTGAAGTGGGACTAGCGGGATCTCTTGACGAG.

This clone has a count of ten or more. The chain's CDR3 is CASSLSVTSGETQYF. The sequenced part of the CDR3 DNA is TGTGCCAGCAGCCTATCGGTGACTAGCGGGGAGACC. The chain employs TRBV28 and TRBJ2-5, with TRBD2 identical over 10 bases. The sequenced fragment ends 3 residues before the CDR3 boundary, so the rest is inferred from the germline J gene. Trimming removed 6 bases from V and 5 bases from J; junction bases left unmatched: 9. This CDR3 spans 15 amino acids. Per germline, CDR1 MDHEN and CDR2 SYDVKM.

This clone was observed many times. The read stops 3 residues short of the end of the CDR3; the missing end is completed from the germline J gene. This chain connects TRBV10-3 to TRBJ2-7; D is ambiguous. V was cut by 0 bases and J by 3 bases, with 6 bases left in between. This CDR3 spans 13 amino acids. Germline lookup yields CDR1 ENHRY and CDR2 SYGVKD. The part of the CDR3 DNA that was read is TGTGCCATCAGTGAGTCTCGAGGCTACGAG. It codes for CAISESRGYE. In full, the CDR3 reads CAISESRGYEQYF.

This clone was recorded many times. The read comes to an end 3 residues before the CDR3 does, leaving the germline J gene to fill in the end. The chain has TRBV18 and TRBJ2-5, with D perhaps TRBD2 (6 bases). The CDR3 runs 14 residues. V gave up 3 bases and J gave up 2 bases, with 10 bases separating them. From germline, CDR1 is KGHSH and CDR2 LQKENI. The DNA read from the CDR3 is TGTGCCAGCTCACCGAACGCGGGGCAAGAGACC. Translation gives CASSPNAGQET. The entire CDR3 protein is CASSPNAGQETQYF.

This clone was observed many times. With the read ending 3 residues before the CDR3 end, the germline J gene is used to fill in that end. The rearrangement joins TRBV14 to TRBJ2-3; 9 bases line up with TRBD2. This CDR3 spans 16 amino acids. V trimming: 4 bases; J trimming: 6 bases; junction bases outside the gene matches: 11. Germline-derived CDR1 and CDR2 are SGHDN and FVKESK. This CDR3 is CASSPTPGLAVDTQYF. The CDR3 DNA, read in part, is TGTGCCAGCAGCCCAACACCGGGACTAGCTGTGGATACG.

This clone was picked up many times. The read falls 3 residues short of the CDR3 end, and the missing part is taken from the germline J gene. The rearrangement links TRBV5-6 to TRBJ2-7, with 7 nucleotides matching TRBD2. Unmatched junction bases numbered 4, after V lost 0 bases and J lost 1 base. CDR1 and CDR2 (germline): SGHDT, YYEEEE. The CDR3 contains 15 residues. CDR3 protein: CASSLGSSGSYEQYF. The part of the CDR3 DNA that was read is TGTGCCAGCAGCTTGGGTTCTAGCGGTTCCTACGAG.

A note on this clone: The CDR3 extends 3 residues past the end of the read, so its final part is completed from the germline J gene. The chain recombines TRBV10-3 with TRBJ2-7, with 8 bases matching TRBD1. This CDR3 region has 16 residues. Trimming took 0 bases from V and 0 from J; bases not matched to a gene: 4. Germline CDR1 is ENHRY and CDR2 is SYGVKD. The chain's CDR3 is CAISESDRGGSYEQYF. The DNA read from the CDR3 is TGTGCCATCAGTGAGTCCGACAGGGGAGGCTCCTACGAG.

This clone was seen at least ten times. With the read ending 3 residues before the CDR3 end, the germline J gene is used to fill in that end. This rearrangement joins TRBV7-2 to TRBJ2-5; perhaps TRBD2 as D (6 bases). The CDR3 is made up of 15 amino acids. V lost 4 bases and J lost 5, with 17 bases in between. The germline V gene has CDR1 SGHTA and CDR2 FQGNSA. The sequenced part of the CDR3 DNA is TGTGCCAGCAGCTCGGACTACTCATCTACGGAGACC. This gives the protein CASSSDYSSTET. The whole CDR3 is CASSSDYSSTETQYF.

The table lists this clone with many counts. With the read ending 3 residues before the CDR3 end, the germline J gene is used to fill in that end. This chain uses TRBV20-1 with TRBJ2-7; the D gene is possibly TRBD1 (5 bases). CDR1 is DFQATT, CDR2 SNEGSKA, per germline (reference sequence). This CDR3 is 15 amino acids long. The V gene lost 2 bases and the J gene lost 0 bases, with 14 bases spanning the gap. The CDR3 DNA, read in part, is TGCAGTGCTAGACTCACACGAGACAGCTCCTACGAG. Translating it yields CSARLTRDSSYE. The CDR3, in full, reads CSARLTRDSSYEQYF.

The sample holds many counts of this clone. The read ends 3 residues shy of where the CDR3 ends; the end is completed using the germline J gene. The chain links TRBV6-2 or TRBV6-3 to TRBJ1-1, with 8 bases fitting TRBD1. Per germline, CDR1 MNHEY and CDR2 SVGEGT. The CDR3 loop spans 11 amino acids. The CDR3 reads CASGQGREAFF. CDR3 DNA (partial): TGTGCCAGTGGACAGGGACGGGAA.

In this sample, this clone turned up many times. The read stops 3 residues short of the end of the CDR3; the missing end is completed from the germline J gene. The chain joins TRBV7-3 to TRBJ2-1, with D unresolved. The CDR3 loop spans 15 amino acids. The V gene's germline CDR1 is SGHTA and CDR2 FQGTGA. Trimming shortened V by 4 bases and J by 6 bases, and 16 bases separated the two germline ends. The CDR3 here is CASSSPGSHPNEQFF. Partial CDR3 DNA: TGTGCCAGCAGCTCACCCGGGTCCCACCCCAATGAG.

A note on this clone: The missing CDR3 end, 3 residues past where the read stops, is filled in from the germline J gene. The chain recombines TRBV7-8 with TRBJ2-7, with 9 bases fitting TRBD2. CDR3 length equals 14 residues. Germline V gene data show CDR1 as SGHVS and CDR2 as FQNEAQ. The V and J ends lost 4 bases and 3 bases, in that order; junction bases with no gene match: 4. The sequenced part of the CDR3 DNA is TGTGCCAGCAGCTACAGACTAGCGGACTACGAG. Its protein is CASSYRLADYE. The full CDR3 protein is CASSYRLADYEQYF.

Many counts were recorded for this clone. The read terminates 3 residues ahead of where the CDR3 ends, so the germline J gene completes it. The chain employs TRBV6-1 and TRBJ1-5, with 9 bases matching TRBD1. V lost 4 bases, J lost 5 bases, and 6 bases stayed unmatched. Germline assignment: CDR1 MNHNS and CDR2 SASEGT. The CDR3 is 15 amino acids. The CDR3 reads CASSGIWDRDQPQHF. The DNA read from the CDR3 is TGTGCCAGCAGTGGGATATGGGACAGGGATCAGCCC.

This clone was detected many times. The read finishes 3 residues shy of the CDR3 end, and the germline J gene is used to complete it. The chain employs TRBV19 and TRBJ1-1; the D is unclear. Germline V CDR1 and CDR2: LNHDA, SQIVND (reference sequence). The CDR3 runs 11 residues. The sequenced CDR3 bases are TGTGCCAGTAGTCAACAGCTAGAA. Amino acids: CASSQQLE. The whole CDR3 protein reads CASSQQLEAFF.

This clone was detected ten times or more. The read ends 3 residues early relative to the CDR3; the germline J gene fills the gap. The rearrangement uses TRBV19 and TRBJ2-7; no clear D. CDR3 size: 12 residues. The ends were cut back, 9 bases at V and 0 bases at J, with 9 bases in the middle. Germline V gives CDR1 LNHDA, CDR2 SQIVND (reference sequence). CDR3 loop: CASLSPSYEQYF. CDR3 bases read: TGTGCCAGCCTTAGTCCCTCCTACGAG.